The clone carrying this T cell receptor (beta chain) occurred a few times. This entry comes from a study of Graves' ophthalmopathy and Graves' hyperthyroidism. The study amplified TCR beta CDR3 regions using RNA transcripts. HTBI-primed first-round RT-PCR preceded second-round multiplex PCR. MiXCR, run by TCRdb on the multiplex PCR reads, gives a single entry per CDR3 protein. The top ten clones hold around 10% of a sample with about 1.2 million distinct CDR3 sequences, 35% to 40% of them seen once. Germline loops: CDR1 DFQATT, CDR2 SNEGSKA (reference sequence). This CDR3 contains 14 residues. The trim removed 7 bases at V and 7 bases at J, leaving 15 bases unmatched.

This sequence was found in an adult man with Graves' hyperthyroidism. The chain combines TRBV20-1 with TRBJ2-7; TRBD1 matches 8 bases. The sequenced sample was peripheral blood or thyroid tissue (not recorded which). The CDR3 reads CSGPGTGESGEQYF. DNA for the CDR3: TGCAGTGGACCCGGGACAGGCGAAAGCGGGGAGCAGTACTTC.